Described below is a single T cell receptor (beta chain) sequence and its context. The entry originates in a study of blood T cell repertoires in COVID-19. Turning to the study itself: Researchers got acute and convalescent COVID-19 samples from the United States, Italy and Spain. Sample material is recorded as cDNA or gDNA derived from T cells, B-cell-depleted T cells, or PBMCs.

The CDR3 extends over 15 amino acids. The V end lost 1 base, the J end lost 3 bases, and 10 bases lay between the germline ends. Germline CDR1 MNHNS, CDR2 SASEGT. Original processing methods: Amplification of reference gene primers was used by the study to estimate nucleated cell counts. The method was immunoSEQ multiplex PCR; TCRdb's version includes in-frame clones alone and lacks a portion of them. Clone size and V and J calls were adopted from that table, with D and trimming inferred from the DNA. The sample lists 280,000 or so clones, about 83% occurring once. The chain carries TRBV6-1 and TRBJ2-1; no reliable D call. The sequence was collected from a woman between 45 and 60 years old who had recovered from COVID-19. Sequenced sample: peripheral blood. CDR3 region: CASSEELADYNEQFF. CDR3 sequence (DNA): TGTGCCAGCAGTGAAGAGTTGGCAGACTACAATGAGCAGTTCTTC.